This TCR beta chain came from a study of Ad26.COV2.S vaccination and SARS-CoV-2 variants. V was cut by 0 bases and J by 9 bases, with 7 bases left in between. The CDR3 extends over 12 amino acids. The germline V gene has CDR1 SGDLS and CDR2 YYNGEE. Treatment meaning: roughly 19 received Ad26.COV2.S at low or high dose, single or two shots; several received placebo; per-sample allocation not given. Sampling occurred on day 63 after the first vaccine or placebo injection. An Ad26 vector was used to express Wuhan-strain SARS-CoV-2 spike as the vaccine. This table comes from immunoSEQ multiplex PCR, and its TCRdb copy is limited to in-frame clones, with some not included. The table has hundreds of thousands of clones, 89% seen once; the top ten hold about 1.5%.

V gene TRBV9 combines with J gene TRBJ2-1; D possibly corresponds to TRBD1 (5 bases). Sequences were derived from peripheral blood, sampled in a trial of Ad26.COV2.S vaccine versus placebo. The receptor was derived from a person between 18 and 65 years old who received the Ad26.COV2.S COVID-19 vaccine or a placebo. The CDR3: CASSVDRGEQFF. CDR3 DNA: TGTGCCAGCAGCGTAGATAGGGGTGAGCAGTTCTTC.